This T cell receptor beta chain was profiled in a study of CD8+CD57+ T cells in acquired aplastic anemia. About the research overall: Sorted CD4+ plus CD8+ cells gave DNA averaging about 3.2 ug. Mean read depth for CD4+ cells from healthy donors was roughly 10 million. Study conclusions and caveats: Patients had about 31 CD8+ CDR3 sequences in common with controls (the shared set). Patients did not significantly differ from controls in CD8+ Simpson's diversity.

Comments on this clonotype: Its target is unknown.

The V end was cut by 10 bases, the J end by 0 bases, with 13 bases between. In germline, CDR1 is LNHDA, CDR2 SQIVND (reference sequence). The length of the CDR3 is 13 residues. TCR beta VDJ and CDR3 were profiled, and genomic DNA was the template. Each CDR3 protein gets one entry after TCRdb re-called the reads with MiXCR. The sample comprises a few hundred thousand distinct CDR3 sequences, approximately 60% of which are singletons, and about 29% rests with the top ten. Input material: sorted CD4+, CD8+, or CD8+CD57+ T cells (not recorded which) from PBMCs. The receptor comes from a human donor in good health. The chain recombines TRBV19 with TRBJ2-7, with D perhaps TRBD1 (5 bases). CDR3: CAINRPLSYEQYF. CDR3 sequence (DNA): TGTGCCATCAACAGGCCCCTCTCCTACGAGCAGTACTTC.